These 32 T cell receptor beta chains came from one sample sequenced in a study of radiation and T cells in renal cell carcinoma. Clones were read by immunoSEQ multiplex PCR, and TCRdb kept only the in-frame ones, dropping some. The repertoire has some 130,000 clones, roughly four fifths of them found once; the top ten carry approximately 2%. Time point specified: blood 2 weeks post-SBRT. Noted treatment: 15 Gy SBRT to primary tumor, nephrectomy 4 weeks later. The source was blood, collected from a patient whose treatment included radiotherapy and nephrectomy. These receptors were obtained from a woman aged 60-75 years with renal cell carcinoma.

V gene TRBV19 combines with J gene TRBJ1-5; 7 bases are a match to TRBD1. V was clipped by 7 bases and J by 3 bases; unmatched bases: 9. Per the germline V gene, CDR1 is LNHDA and CDR2 is SQIVND (reference sequence). This CDR3 spans 15 amino acids. The CDR3 here is CASTVGGVFNQPQHF. The CDR3, as DNA: TGTGCCAGTACGGTAGGGGGCGTGTTCAATCAGCCCCAGCATTTT.

Comment on this clone: Within the sample, other DNA sequences also encode this same CDR3. The rearrangement uses TRBV2 and TRBJ2-5; D is undetermined. The germline gives CDR1 SNHLY, CDR2 FYNNEI. Trimming stripped 6 bases from V and 5 bases from J, with 19 bases between. The CDR3 has 15 amino acids. CDR3 sequence: CASSDGYVPRETQYF. The CDR3 DNA reads TGTGCCAGCAGCGACGGTTACGTGCCGAGGGAGACCCAGTACTTC.

This CDR3 reads CASSQRTYNEQFF. DNA of the CDR3: TGTGCCAGCAGTCAACGAACCTACAATGAGCAGTTCTTC. This chain joins TRBV28 and TRBJ2-1; D gene uncertain. Germline CDR1 is MDHEN and CDR2 is SYDVKM. Trimming pared 5 bases from V and 2 bases from J, leaving 7 bases between. The CDR3 has 13 amino acids.

This clone was detected a few times. V usage is TRBV6-5 and J usage is TRBJ1-1; unclear D gene. The germline V gene encodes CDR1 MNHEY and CDR2 SVGAGI. V was clipped by 2 bases and J by 1 base, with 5 bases between them. The CDR3 has 13 residues. This CDR3 is CASSYEANTEAFF. CDR3 bases: TGTGCCAGCAGTTACGAGGCGAACACTGAAGCTTTCTTT.

The chain links TRBV7-8 to TRBJ2-1; 7 bases are shared with TRBD2. The CDR3 loop spans 14 amino acids. In germline, CDR1 is SGHVS, CDR2 FQNEAQ. Unmatched junction bases numbered 4, after V lost 5 bases and J lost 3 bases. As DNA, the CDR3 is TGTGCCAGCAGCCTCGGGACTATCTACAATGAGCAGTTCTTC. It specifies CASSLGTIYNEQFF.

This clone was counted a single time. CDR3 loop: CASRPGLSYNEQFF. The CDR3 DNA reads TGTGCCAGCAGACCAGGCTTATCCTACAATGAGCAGTTCTTC. The genes are TRBV6-6 and TRBJ2-1; no firm D call. CDR3 length: 14 amino acids. Trimming stripped 6 bases from V and 1 base from J, with 10 bases between. Per the germline V gene, CDR1 is MNHNY and CDR2 is SVGAGI (reference sequence).

The V gene is TRBV11-3, the J gene TRBJ2-2; 13 bases map to TRBD2. CDR1 is SGHNT and CDR2 is YENEEA in the germline V gene. V lost 4 bases, J lost 2 bases, and 10 bases stayed unmatched. There are 19 residues in the CDR3. CDR3 sequence reads: CASSSHTGTSGINTGELFF. CDR3 bases: TGTGCCAGCAGCTCCCATACCGGGACTAGCGGGATTAACACCGGGGAGCTGTTTTTT.

In its sample, this clone was seen a few times. The chain couples TRBV5-1 to TRBJ1-2; D may be TRBD1 (5 bases). The V and J ends lost 3 bases and 7 bases respectively, with 10 bases between them. This CDR3 region has 12 residues. Germline V lookup: CDR1 SGHRS, CDR2 YFSETQ. Written as DNA, the CDR3 is TGCGCCAGCAGCTGGTCGGGGGTTGGCTACACCTTC. Its translation: CASSWSGVGYTF. The full variable domain, rest sourced from reference TRBV5-1 and TRBJ1-2, is KAGVTQTPRYLIKTRGQQVTLSCSPISGHRSVSWYQQTPGQGLQFLFEYFSETQRNKGNFPGRFSGRQFSNSRSEMNVSTLELGDSALYLCASSWSGVGYTFGSGTRLTVV.

This clone has a handful of counts. V is TRBV29-1 and J is TRBJ1-4, with D hard to call. CDR3 length equals 12 residues. V shed 4 bases and J shed 4 bases, with 7 bases lying between them. The V gene's germline CDR1 is SQVTM and CDR2 ANQGSEA. CDR3 region: CSVVGLNEKLFF. The CDR3 nucleotides read TGCAGCGTTGTCGGGCTTAATGAAAAACTGTTTTTT.

J is TRBJ2-7 and V is TRBV28; D possibly corresponds to TRBD2 (6 bases). The germline V gene has CDR1 MDHEN and CDR2 SYDVKM. V was cut by 6 bases and J by 7 bases, with 19 bases left in between. This CDR3 contains 14 residues. The CDR3 sequence: CASRLVNRAGEQYF. For the CDR3, the DNA is TGTGCCAGCAGACTAGTTAATAGAGCGGGTGAGCAGTACTTC.

V gene TRBV5-6 combines with J gene TRBJ2-7; no clear D gene. The CDR3 is 14 residues long. CDR1 and CDR2 from the germline V gene are SGHDT and YYEEEE. With 4 bases removed from V and 2 bases from J, the gap between germline ends came to 13 bases. CDR3 protein: CASSRLDAAYEQYF. The CDR3 bases are TGTGCCAGCAGCCGTCTAGACGCCGCCTACGAGCAGTACTTC.

This clone has just a few counts. V gene TRBV2 combines with J gene TRBJ1-2, with no clear D. V lost 6 bases and J lost 0, with 8 bases in between. The CDR3 covers 13 residues. Germline CDR1 SNHLY, CDR2 FYNNEI. For the CDR3, the DNA is TGTGCCAGCAGCAATACAGCTAACTATGGCTACACCTTC. Protein sequence: CASSNTANYGYTF.

The chain carries TRBV5-4 and TRBJ1-4; D not certain. Germline V gene lookup returns CDR1 SGHNT and CDR2 YYREEE (reference sequence). The CDR3 is 15 residues long. Trimming cost V 2 bases and J 8 bases, with 16 bases left between them. The CDR3 DNA follows: TGTGCCAGCAGCTTATCGAGGGCCTTAGGGGAAAAACTGTTTTTT. Translation gives CASSLSRALGEKLFF.

This clone has just one count. The gene calls are TRBV7-2 and TRBJ1-2; possibly TRBD1 for D (6 bases). Germline V gene lookup returns CDR1 SGHTA and CDR2 FQGNSA. V lost 5 bases and J lost 0, with 16 bases in between. CDR3 length: 16 residues. Written as DNA, the CDR3 is TGTGCCAGCAGCCAAACTCGGACAGTTCCTAACTATGGCTACACCTTC. Its translation: CASSQTRTVPNYGYTF.

The rearrangement links TRBV7-9 to TRBJ1-1; D call uncertain. V dropped 5 bases and J dropped 7 bases, with 17 bases sitting between them. The CDR3 is made up of 14 amino acids. The germline V gene has CDR1 SEHNR and CDR2 FQNEAQ (reference sequence). In DNA form, the CDR3 reads TGTGCCAGCAGCCAAAGGGCTCACCGCGGTGAAGCTTTCTTT. Its protein product is CASSQRAHRGEAFF.

The V call is TRBV28, the J call TRBJ1-2; D is unresolved. CDR3 length: 16 residues. V was pared by 4 bases and J by 0 bases, with 15 bases between. The germline gives CDR1 MDHEN, CDR2 SYDVKM. DNA of the CDR3: TGTGCCAGCAGTTCCCTCGTTGGGTTAGCTAACTATGGCTACACCTTC. Its protein is CASSSLVGLANYGYTF.

The chain recombines TRBV2 with TRBJ2-1; TRBD1 agrees at 7 bases. Trimming removed 10 bases from V and 0 bases from J; junction bases left unmatched: 9. Germline CDR1 SNHLY, CDR2 FYNNEI. This CDR3 comprises 15 residues. The CDR3 DNA reads as TGTGCCAACCTACAGGGGACGAGCTCCTACAATGAGCAGTTCTTC. Translating it yields CANLQGTSSYNEQFF.

The chain joins TRBV19 to TRBJ2-5; 16 nucleotides match TRBD2. This CDR3 region has 17 residues. J gave up 4 bases and V 5 bases, and 7 bases lay outside the gene matches. Per germline, CDR1 LNHDA and CDR2 SQIVND (reference sequence). In DNA form, the CDR3 reads TGTGCCAGTAGTGTTCCGGGACTAGCGGGAGGGTTAGAGACCCAGTACTTC. The encoded protein is CASSVPGLAGGLETQYF. Filled out from reference TRBV19 and TRBJ2-5, the complete variable domain reads DGGITQSPKYLFRKEGQNVTLSCEQNLNHDAMYWYRQDPGQGLRLIYYSQIVNDFQKGDIAEGYSVSREKKESFPLTVTSAQKNPTAFYLCASSVPGLAGGLETQYFGPGTRLLVL.

This sequence joins TRBV10-3 and TRBJ1-5; perhaps TRBD1 as D (6 bases). The V gene lost 10 bases and the J gene lost 4 bases, with 14 bases spanning the gap. Germline V gives CDR1 ENHRY, CDR2 SYGVKD. The length of the CDR3 is 13 residues. The CDR3 coding sequence is TGTGCCAGCCACCGGGACACGAATCAGCCCCAGCATTTT. Amino acids: CASHRDTNQPQHF.

This sequence joins TRBV7-3 and TRBJ2-5, with D hard to call. Looked up from germline, CDR1 is SGHTA and CDR2 is FQGTGA. Trimming removed 4 bases at V and 1 base at J, with 7 bases between. This CDR3 comprises 13 residues. DNA of the CDR3: TGTGCCAGCAGCTCCCTCCTCCAAGAGACCCAGTACTTC. Translation gives CASSSLLQETQYF.

V is TRBV2 and J is TRBJ2-3; a weak D match, TRBD1 (6 bases). Germline lookup yields CDR1 SNHLY and CDR2 FYNNEI. The CDR3 consists of 16 residues. Trimming stripped 4 bases from V and 4 bases from J, with 18 bases between. CDR3 coding DNA: TGTGCCAGCAGTGTTCAGGGGTCGAGTGGTTCAGATACGCAGTATTTT. Encoded protein: CASSVQGSSGSDTQYF.

The chain uses TRBV9 and TRBJ1-1; no definite D call. V was pared by 0 bases and J by 6 bases, with 15 bases between. The CDR3 covers 15 residues. Germline CDR1 reads SGDLS; CDR2 reads YYNGEE. The CDR3 DNA sequence: TGTGCCAGCAGCGTAGAAGGCCGAAATGACGCTGAAGCTTTCTTT. Translation gives CASSVEGRNDAEAFF.

The V and J genes are TRBV7-3 and TRBJ2-1; maybe TRBD2 (6 bases). Germline V lookup: CDR1 SGHTA, CDR2 FQGTGA. CDR3 length: 14 residues. V dropped 2 bases and J dropped 8 bases, with 13 bases sitting between them. The CDR3 region has the DNA TGTGCCAGCAGCTTATCGCGGGATTGGGATGAGCAGTTCTTC. This gives the protein CASSLSRDWDEQFF.

This CDR3 is CASSVGGGVTGELFF. The CDR3 nucleotides are TGTGCCAGCAGCGTAGGTGGGGGTGTAACCGGGGAGCTGTTTTTT. The V call is TRBV9, the J call TRBJ2-2, with D perhaps assigned TRBD1 or TRBD2 (5 bases each). The V gene's germline CDR1 is SGDLS and CDR2 YYNGEE. CDR3 length: 15 amino acids. Trimming stripped 0 bases from V and 5 bases from J, with 11 bases between.

The chain combines TRBV28 with TRBJ1-5; no firm D call. V shed 3 bases and J shed 1 base, with 7 bases lying between them. The germline CDR1 and CDR2 sequences are MDHEN and SYDVKM. The CDR3 length is 14 residues. The CDR3 is CASSFGPSNQPQHF. The CDR3 nucleotides read TGTGCCAGCAGTTTCGGACCCAGCAATCAGCCCCAGCATTTT. Full variable domain (remainder filled in from reference TRBV28 and TRBJ1-5): DVKVTQSSRYLVKRTGEKVFLECVQDMDHENMFWYRQDPGLGLRLIYFSYDVKMKEKGDIPEGYSVSREKKERFSLILESASTNQTSMYLCASSFGPSNQPQHFGDGTRLSIL.

The chain joins TRBV7-9 to TRBJ2-1; TRBD2 matches 10 bases. The germline V gene has CDR1 SEHNR and CDR2 FQNEAQ (reference sequence). The CDR3 contains 16 residues. V lost 1 base, J lost 9 bases, and 9 bases stayed unmatched. DNA of the CDR3: TGTGCCAGCAGCTTAGAGGGAGCGGGAGGGCCTGGTGAGCAGTTCTTC. This codes for CASSLEGAGGPGEQFF.

J is TRBJ1-1 and V is TRBV9; TRBD1 matches at 7 bases. The CDR3 has 15 amino acids. From germline, CDR1 is SGDLS and CDR2 YYNGEE. V trimming: 3 bases; J trimming: 1 base; junction bases outside the gene matches: 6. The CDR3 reads CASSAHRDRNTEAFF. The CDR3 DNA reads TGTGCCAGCAGCGCCCACCGGGACAGGAACACTGAAGCTTTCTTT.

The genes are TRBV30 and TRBJ1-6; D call uncertain. This CDR3 has 14 amino acids. Germline V gene sequence: CDR1 GTSNPN, CDR2 SVGIG (reference sequence). With 0 bases removed from V and 4 bases from J, the gap between germline ends came to 7 bases. CDR3 sequence reads: CAWSVGYYNSPLHF. The CDR3 DNA reads as TGTGCCTGGAGTGTAGGCTATTATAATTCACCCCTCCACTTT.

The chain employs TRBV10-3 and TRBJ2-5, with TRBD2 matching over 8 bases. Germline assignment: CDR1 ENHRY and CDR2 SYGVKD. This CDR3 has 12 amino acids. Unmatched junction bases numbered 6, after V lost 4 bases and J lost 11 bases. The CDR3 protein is CAISGTSREQYF. The CDR3 nucleotides are TGTGCCATCAGTGGGACTAGCCGGGAGCAGTACTTC.

CDR3: CASSLRRTGLYNEQFF. The CDR3 DNA reads TGTGCCAGCAGCCTACGGAGGACAGGGCTATACAATGAGCAGTTCTTC. The V call is TRBV13, the J call TRBJ2-1; the match to TRBD1 covers 8 bases. The germline CDR1 and CDR2 sequences are PRHDT and FYEKMQ (reference sequence). The CDR3 totals 16 residues. Losses at the gene ends were 5 bases for V and 4 bases for J; bases not matched to a gene: 10.

This chain links TRBV28 with TRBJ1-5; D remains ambiguous. Germline V gives CDR1 MDHEN, CDR2 SYDVKM. This CDR3 has 15 residues. V dropped 1 base and J dropped 7 bases, with 14 bases sitting between them. The CDR3 protein is CASSLFATASQPQHF. The CDR3, as DNA: TGTGCCAGCAGTTTATTTGCCACCGCTTCACAGCCCCAGCATTTT. The variable domain in full, completed from reference TRBV28 and TRBJ1-5, reads DVKVTQSSRYLVKRTGEKVFLECVQDMDHENMFWYRQDPGLGLRLIYFSYDVKMKEKGDIPEGYSVSREKKERFSLILESASTNQTSMYLCASSLFATASQPQHFGDGTRLSIL.

This clone was seen repeatedly, ten times or more. The chain is built from TRBV6-5 and TRBJ2-5; 10 bases map to TRBD1. Germline loops: CDR1 MNHEY, CDR2 SVGAGI. V gave up 4 bases and J gave up 5 bases; unmatched junction bases: 10. The CDR3 covers 16 residues. CDR3 nucleotides: TGTGCCAGCAGTTCCGGGACAGGGGTATACGAGGAGACCCAGTACTTC. The encoded protein is CASSSGTGVYEETQYF.